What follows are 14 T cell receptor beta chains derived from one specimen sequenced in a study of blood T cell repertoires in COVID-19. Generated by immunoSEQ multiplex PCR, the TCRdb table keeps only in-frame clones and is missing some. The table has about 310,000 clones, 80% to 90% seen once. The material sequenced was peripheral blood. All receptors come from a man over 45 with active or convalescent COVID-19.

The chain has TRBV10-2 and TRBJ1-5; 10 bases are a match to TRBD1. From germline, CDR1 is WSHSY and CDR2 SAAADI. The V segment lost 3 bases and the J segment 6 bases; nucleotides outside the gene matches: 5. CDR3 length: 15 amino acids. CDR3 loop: CASSDRDRGSQPQHF. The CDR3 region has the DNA TGCGCCAGCAGTGATAGGGACAGGGGAAGTCAGCCCCAGCATTTT.

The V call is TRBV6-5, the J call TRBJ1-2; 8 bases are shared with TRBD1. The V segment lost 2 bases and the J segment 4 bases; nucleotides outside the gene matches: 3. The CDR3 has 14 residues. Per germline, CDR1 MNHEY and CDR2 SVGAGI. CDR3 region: CASSYAGQGYGYTF. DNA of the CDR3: TGTGCCAGCAGTTACGCCGGACAGGGCTATGGCTACACCTTC.

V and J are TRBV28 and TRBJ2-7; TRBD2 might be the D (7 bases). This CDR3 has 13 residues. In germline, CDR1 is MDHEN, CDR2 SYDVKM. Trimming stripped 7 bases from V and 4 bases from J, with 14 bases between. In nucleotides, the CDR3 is TGTGCCAGCAATCTGCGGGGGCCGTACGAGCAGTACTTC. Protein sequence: CASNLRGPYEQYF.

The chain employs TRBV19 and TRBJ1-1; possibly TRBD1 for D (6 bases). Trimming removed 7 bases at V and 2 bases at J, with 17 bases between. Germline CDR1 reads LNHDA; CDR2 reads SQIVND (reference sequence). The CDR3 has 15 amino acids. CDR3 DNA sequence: TGTGCCAGTAAGCCCCGGACAGTCGGAAACACTGAAGCTTTCTTT. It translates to CASKPRTVGNTEAFF.

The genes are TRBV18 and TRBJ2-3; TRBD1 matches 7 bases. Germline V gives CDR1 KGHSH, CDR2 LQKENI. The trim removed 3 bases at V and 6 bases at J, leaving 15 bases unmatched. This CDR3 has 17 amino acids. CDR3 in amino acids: CASSPLPGTAAMDTQYF. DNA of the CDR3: TGTGCCAGCTCACCTCTACCCGGGACAGCGGCAATGGATACGCAGTATTTT.

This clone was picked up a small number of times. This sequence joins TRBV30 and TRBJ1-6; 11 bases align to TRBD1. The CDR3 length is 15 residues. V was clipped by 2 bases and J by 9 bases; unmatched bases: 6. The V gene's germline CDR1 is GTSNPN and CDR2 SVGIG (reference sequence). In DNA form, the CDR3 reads TGTGCCTGGAGTATCTCCGGGACAGGGGGTTCACCCCTCCACTTT. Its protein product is CAWSISGTGGSPLHF.

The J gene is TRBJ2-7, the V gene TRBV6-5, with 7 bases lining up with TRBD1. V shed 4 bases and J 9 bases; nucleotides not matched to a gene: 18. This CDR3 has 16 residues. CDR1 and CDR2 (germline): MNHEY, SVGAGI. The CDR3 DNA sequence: TGTGCCAGCAGTTTCTACTCGGGACAGACCCCTTTGGGGCAGTACTTC. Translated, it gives CASSFYSGQTPLGQYF.

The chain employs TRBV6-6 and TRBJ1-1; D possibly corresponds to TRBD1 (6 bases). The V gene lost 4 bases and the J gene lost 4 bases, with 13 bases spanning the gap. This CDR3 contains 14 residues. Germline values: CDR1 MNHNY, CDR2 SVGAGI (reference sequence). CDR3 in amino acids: CASSSRGGGTEAFF. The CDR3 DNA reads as TGTGCCAGCAGTTCCAGGGGTGGGGGCACTGAAGCTTTCTTT.

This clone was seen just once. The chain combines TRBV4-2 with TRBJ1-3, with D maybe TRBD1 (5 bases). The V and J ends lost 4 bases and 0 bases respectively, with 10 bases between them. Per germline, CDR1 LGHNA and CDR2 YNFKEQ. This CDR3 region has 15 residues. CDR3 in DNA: TGTGCCAGCAGCCTTATGACAGACTCTGGAAACACCATATATTTT. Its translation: CASSLMTDSGNTIYF.

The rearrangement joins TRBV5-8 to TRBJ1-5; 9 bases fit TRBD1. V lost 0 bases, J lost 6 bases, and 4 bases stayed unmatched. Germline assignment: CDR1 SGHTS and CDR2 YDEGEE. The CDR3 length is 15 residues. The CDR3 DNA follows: TGTGCCAGCAGCTTGGGGACAGGGGAAGGTCAGCCCCAGCATTTT. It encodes CASSLGTGEGQPQHF.

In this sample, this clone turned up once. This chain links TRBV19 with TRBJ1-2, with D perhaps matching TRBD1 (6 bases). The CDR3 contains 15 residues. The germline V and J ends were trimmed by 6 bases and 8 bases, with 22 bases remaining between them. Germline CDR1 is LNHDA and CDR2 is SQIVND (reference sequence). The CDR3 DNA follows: TGTGCCAGTAGACTTTCCCGAGGGGGTCCTGGAGGCTACACCTTC. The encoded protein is CASRLSRGGPGGYTF.

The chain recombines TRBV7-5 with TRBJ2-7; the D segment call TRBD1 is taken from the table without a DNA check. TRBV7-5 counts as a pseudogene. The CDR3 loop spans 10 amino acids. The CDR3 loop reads CARSPQGIRF. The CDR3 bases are TGTGCCAGAAGCCCACAGGGAATTCGTTTC.

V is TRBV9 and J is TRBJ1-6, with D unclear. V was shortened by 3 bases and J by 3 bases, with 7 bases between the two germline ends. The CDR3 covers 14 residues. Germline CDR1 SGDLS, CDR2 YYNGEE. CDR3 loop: CASSGRDYNSPLHF. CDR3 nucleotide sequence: TGTGCCAGCAGCGGACGGGACTATAATTCACCCCTCCACTTT.

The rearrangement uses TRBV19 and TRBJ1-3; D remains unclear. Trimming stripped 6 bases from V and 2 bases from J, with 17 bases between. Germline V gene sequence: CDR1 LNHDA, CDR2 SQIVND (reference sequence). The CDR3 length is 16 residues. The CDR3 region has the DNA TGTGCCAGTAGGCCCCTGGGCGCGCGCCCTGGAAACACCATATATTTT. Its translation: CASRPLGARPGNTIYF.